The entry below gives a single T cell receptor (beta chain) sequence along with its context. Its antigen is still unknown. This sample was taken from a study of beta chain features in type 1 diabetes. Study overall: All samples together contributed some 100,000,000 sorted cells for examination.

Whole-study findings and limits: Researchers report that Type 1 diabetes patients had moderately but significantly shorter TCRB CDR3s across all four CD4+ subsets. With patients and controls alike, PCR might favor shorter templates to an equal degree. Patients with type 1 diabetes showed fewer VDJ junction insertions and more deletions.

TCRB transcripts that were expressed got sequenced, as all of the isolated RNA had been reverse transcribed. Clones were read by immunoSEQ multiplex PCR, and TCRdb kept only the in-frame ones, dropping some. Of 680,000 or so clones in the sample, roughly 13% were seen once. This CDR3 spans 15 amino acids. Deletions cut 3 bases from V and 7 bases from J, with 16 bases between. Germline V gives CDR1 MNHEY, CDR2 SVGAGI. Isolation of CD4+ naive, central memory, regulatory and stem cell-like memory cells was achieved by sorting via CD45RO/CCR7/CD25/CD127/CD95/CD27. The source is a young man with type 1 diabetes. V usage is TRBV6-5 and J usage is TRBJ2-1; TRBD1 might be the D (6 bases). The sample taken for sequencing was naive CD4+ T cells from blood. DNA for the CDR3: TGTGCCAGCAGTTATACTGGGGGCTCCGGGAATGAGCAGTTCTTC. Its protein product is CASSYTGGSGNEQFF.